These 30 T cell receptor beta chains originate from one sample sequenced in a study of molecular identifiers for immune sequencing clone quantification. In TCRdb, the PCR reads were re-called with MiXCR into one record per CDR3 protein. The sample includes some 70,000 distinct CDR3 sequences, 15% to 20% of them seen just once. Sequences were obtained from naive CD8+ T cells from blood, with Jurkat cell RNA spiked in. Stated subset: FACS-sorted CD8+CD4-CCR7+CD45RA+ naive T cells. These receptors were collected from a human donor in good health. Some libraries in this study had Jurkat cell RNA spiked in.

This clonotype was found many times. The V gene is TRBV30, the J gene TRBJ2-2; D not resolved. Trimming stripped 1 base from V and 1 base from J, with 1 base between. This CDR3 region has 12 residues. Germline values: CDR1 GTSNPN, CDR2 SVGIG (reference sequence). CDR3 region: CAWSGNTGELFF. The CDR3 DNA reads as TGTGCCTGGAGTGGGAACACCGGGGAGCTGTTTTTT.

This rearrangement joins TRBV13 to TRBJ2-1, with 8 bases lining up with TRBD1. The germline V gene encodes CDR1 PRHDT and CDR2 FYEKMQ (reference sequence). This CDR3 has 15 amino acids. Germline trimming cut 5 bases from V and 2 bases from J; bases unmatched to any gene: 5. CDR3 coding DNA: TGTGCCAGCAGCCGACAGGGGATGGCCTACAATGAGCAGTTCTTC. Translation: CASSRQGMAYNEQFF.

This clonotype appeared many times. V gene TRBV20-1 combines with J gene TRBJ1-4, with no clear D. The germline V and J ends were trimmed by 5 bases and 6 bases, with 13 bases remaining between them. Germline V gives CDR1 DFQATT, CDR2 SNEGSKA (reference sequence). The CDR3 consists of 13 residues. CDR3 coding DNA: TGCAGTGCTTTTGTGGAGTTTCATGAAAAACTGTTTTTT. Translation: CSAFVEFHEKLFF.

This clonotype has at least ten counts. The rearrangement uses TRBV5-1 and TRBJ2-7; TRBD1 is a possible D gene (5 bases). Germline V gene data show CDR1 as SGHRS and CDR2 as YFSETQ. The CDR3 consists of 18 residues. Trimming left V 4 bases short and J 2 bases short, with 25 bases between. The CDR3 nucleotides are TGCGCCAGCAGCCAAAAACCCGTCGACAGTTACGTGACCTACGAGCAGTACTTC. It translates to CASSQKPVDSYVTYEQYF.

This clonotype appeared many times. This sequence joins TRBV10-3 and TRBJ1-2; D may be TRBD1 (6 bases). The V gene lost 10 bases and the J gene lost 0 bases, with 9 bases spanning the gap. The CDR3 is 12 residues long. The germline V gene encodes CDR1 ENHRY and CDR2 SYGVKD. The CDR3 here is CATRGTNYGYTF. The CDR3 nucleotides are TGTGCCACCAGGGGCACTAACTATGGCTACACCTTC.

Regarding this clonotype: A much larger clonotype is one base distant, so this may be a read error. This chain joins TRBV3-1 and TRBJ1-1, with a weak D call TRBD1 (5 bases). CDR3 length equals 14 residues. Germline CDR1 reads LGHDT; CDR2 reads YNNKEL (reference sequence). CDR3 residues: CAGSLRGLNTEAFF. CDR3 DNA sequence: TGTGCCGGCAGCTTGAGGGGTTTAAACACTGAAGCTTTCTTT.

Details on this clonotype: This sequence may be a read error, since a much larger clone differs from it by one base. No conserved phenylalanine or tryptophan ends this CDR3, so it is likely a read error. The chain uses TRBV15 and TRBJ1-4, with D uncertain. Looked up from germline, CDR1 is LNHNV and CDR2 is YYDKDF (reference sequence). The V end was cut by 4 bases, the J end by 8 bases, with 8 bases between. This CDR3 is 12 amino acids long. CDR3 nucleotide sequence: TGTGCCACCAGCATAAGCATGGAAAAACTGTTTTCT. As protein: CATSISMEKLFS.

This clonotype has ten or more counts. V gene TRBV4-1 combines with J gene TRBJ2-2, with a tentative D call TRBD1 (6 bases). V was cut by 3 bases and J by 1 base, with 15 bases left in between. The CDR3 length is 17 residues. Germline assignment: CDR1 MGHRA and CDR2 YSYEKL. The CDR3 coding sequence is TGCGCCAGCAGCCAGGAATCAGGGGTTCAGAACACCGGGGAGCTGTTTTTT. Protein sequence: CASSQESGVQNTGELFF.

This clonotype appeared many times. V and J are TRBV27 and TRBJ2-3; D unclear. CDR1 and CDR2 (germline): MNHEY, SMNVEV (reference sequence). V was cut by 2 bases and J by 0 bases, with 3 bases left in between. The CDR3 has 13 amino acids. DNA of the CDR3: TGTGCCAGCAGTTTAAGTAGCACAGATACGCAGTATTTT. Translated, it gives CASSLSSTDTQYF.

The table lists this clonotype with many counts. V usage is TRBV29-1 and J usage is TRBJ1-1; no reliable D call. The germline V gene has CDR1 SQVTM and CDR2 ANQGSEA. V lost 3 bases, J lost 0 bases, and 8 bases lay in between. This CDR3 has 13 residues. The CDR3 spells CSVDRPMNTEAFF. The CDR3 DNA follows: TGCAGCGTTGACAGGCCCATGAACACTGAAGCTTTCTTT.

This clonotype was counted ten times or more. V and J are TRBV7-2 and TRBJ2-5; 8 positions match TRBD1. V trimming: 1 base; J trimming: 7 bases; junction bases outside the gene matches: 8. The CDR3 spans 15 residues. Looked up from germline, CDR1 is SGHTA and CDR2 is FQGNSA. In DNA form, the CDR3 reads TGTGCCAGCAGCTTAGGGACAGGGTTGCATAGGACCCAGTACTTC. It translates to CASSLGTGLHRTQYF.

As concerns this clonotype: A much larger clone lies a single base off, so this may be a read error. The J gene is TRBJ1-4, the V gene TRBV29-1; D gene uncertain. Germline V gives CDR1 SQVTM, CDR2 ANQGSEA. The CDR3 totals 14 residues. CDR3 residues: CSVELSAINEKLSF. The CDR3, as DNA: TGCAGCGTTGAACTTTCGGCGATTAATGAAAAACTGTCTTTT.

This clonotype occurred many times. This chain links TRBV5-5 with TRBJ2-3, with D perhaps given as TRBD1 or TRBD2 (5 bases each). The V and J ends lost 4 bases and 4 bases respectively, with 22 bases between them. CDR1 and CDR2 (germline): SGHKS, YYEKEE (reference sequence). The CDR3 has 17 residues. The CDR3, as DNA: TGTGCCAGCAGCCAACGGGGCGGATGGTCCTACTCAGATACGCAGTATTTT. Protein product: CASSQRGGWSYSDTQYF.

This clonotype has ten or more counts. V and J are TRBV7-6 and TRBJ1-1, with unresolved D. Between the trimmed V and J ends, which lost 4 bases and 0 bases, there was a span of 12 bases. The CDR3 runs to 15 residues. Germline-derived CDR1 and CDR2 are SGHVS and FNYEAQ. In DNA form, the CDR3 reads TGTGCCAGCAGCTCCCATTCCGCATTGAACACTGAAGCTTTCTTT. Protein sequence: CASSSHSALNTEAFF.

With respect to this clonotype: This is likely a read error, given that the CDR3 carries no conserved phenylalanine or tryptophan at its end. The chain is built from TRBV7-9 and TRBJ2-1; no definite D call. The V and J ends lost 6 bases and 6 bases respectively, with 15 bases between them. CDR1 SEHNR and CDR2 FQNEAQ come from the germline V gene (reference sequence). The CDR3 contains 14 residues. The CDR3 sequence is CASSALLTPNEQFL. CDR3 nucleotides: TGTGCCAGCAGTGCCCTTCTTACCCCCAATGAGCAGTTCCTC.

This clonotype was recorded at least ten times. The chain joins TRBV29-1 to TRBJ2-7; D remains ambiguous. The CDR3 totals 12 residues. Trimming took off 1 base at V and 2 bases at J, with 6 bases between the two ends. In germline, CDR1 is SQVTM, CDR2 ANQGSEA. This CDR3 is CSVEADPYEQYF. CDR3 sequence (DNA): TGCAGCGTTGAAGCCGACCCCTACGAGCAGTACTTC.

The sample holds many counts of this clonotype. V and J are TRBV3-1 and TRBJ1-1; 7 bases match TRBD1. Germline assignment: CDR1 LGHDT and CDR2 YNNKEL (reference sequence). Losses at the gene ends were 4 bases for V and 7 bases for J; bases not matched to a gene: 12. The CDR3 length is 15 residues. The CDR3 sequence is CASSPRQDRLFEAFF. In nucleotides, the CDR3 is TGTGCCAGCAGCCCCCGTCAGGACAGGCTATTTGAAGCTTTCTTT.

This clonotype showed up many times. The chain has TRBV24-1 and TRBJ2-5; D possibly corresponds to TRBD2 (6 bases). V was cut by 4 bases and J by 4 bases, with 12 bases left in between. Germline V CDR1 and CDR2: KGHDR, SFDVKD. The CDR3 consists of 14 residues. This CDR3 is CATSEREPPETQYF. CDR3 sequence (DNA): TGTGCCACCAGTGAACGGGAGCCCCCAGAGACCCAGTACTTC.

On this clonotype: Since a much larger clone is just one base distant, this may be a read error. The chain combines TRBV7-6 with TRBJ2-7; tentative D call: TRBD2 (5 bases). This CDR3 contains 14 residues. Looked up from germline, CDR1 is SGHVS and CDR2 is FNYEAQ. The CDR3 protein is CTSSFGSDSYEQYF. The DNA of the CDR3 is TGTACCAGCAGCTTTGGTAGCGACTCCTACGAGCAGTACTTC.

This clonotype was recorded many times. This chain connects TRBV4-1 to TRBJ1-1; D ambiguous. This CDR3 has 14 residues. Germline V lookup: CDR1 MGHRA, CDR2 YSYEKL. V was shortened by 3 bases and J by 1 base, with 9 bases between the two germline ends. The CDR3 loop reads CASSQDSGNTEAFF. Written as DNA, the CDR3 is TGCGCCAGCAGCCAGGATTCGGGGAACACTGAAGCTTTCTTT.

Worth noting for this clonotype: The conserved phenylalanine or tryptophan normally closing the CDR3 is absent here, so this likely arose from a read error. The V gene is TRBV10-3, the J gene TRBJ1-1; D is possibly TRBD1 (5 bases). The CDR3 length is 13 residues. Looked up from germline, CDR1 is ENHRY and CDR2 is SYGVKD. V lost 3 bases and J 1 base, leaving 6 bases between the germline ends. The CDR3 loop is CAISEGANTEAFL. The DNA of the CDR3 is TGTGCCATCAGTGAAGGGGCGAACACTGAAGCTTTCCTT.

The CDR3 spells CASSSWPDWDKPTSAPSDTQYF. For the CDR3, the DNA is TGTGCCAGCAGCTCATGGCCTGATTGGGACAAGCCAACCTCGGCTCCCAGCGATACGCAGTATTTT. The J gene is TRBJ2-3, the V gene TRBV11-2; TRBD1 might be the D (6 bases). The germline V gene has CDR1 SGHAT and CDR2 FQNNGV. The CDR3 runs 22 residues. V was clipped by 4 bases and J by 6 bases, with 38 bases between them.

Only one count was recorded for this clonotype. The CDR3 sequence is CASSLRVESSLHF. In DNA, the CDR3 is TGTGCCAGCAGCTTAAGGGTCGAGTCATCCCTCCACTTT. The chain employs TRBV7-3 and TRBJ1-6; unclear D gene. CDR1 and CDR2 from the germline V gene are SGHTA and FQGTGA. With 1 base removed from V and 14 bases from J, the gap between germline ends came to 12 bases. CDR3 length: 13 residues.

This clonotype was observed many times. The chain uses TRBV7-9 and TRBJ2-3; TRBD1 aligns across 9 bases. Germline V lookup: CDR1 SEHNR, CDR2 FQNEAQ (reference sequence). Trimming took 5 bases from V and 0 from J; bases not matched to a gene: 15. The CDR3 has 19 amino acids. The CDR3 nucleotides are TGTGCCAGCAGCATCGGACCGCCACAGGGGGCCTATAGCACAGATACGCAGTATTTT. Its protein product is CASSIGPPQGAYSTDTQYF.

This clonotype has a handful of counts. The chain links TRBV6-2 or TRBV6-3 to TRBJ2-3; D gene ambiguous. Looked up from germline, CDR1 is MNHEY and CDR2 is SVGEGT. Trimming left V 2 bases short and J 5 bases short, with 8 bases between. The CDR3 length is 13 residues. The CDR3: CASSYSSGDTQYF. In DNA, the CDR3 is TGTGCCAGCAGTTACAGTTCAGGAGATACGCAGTATTTT.

This clonotype was found many times. The genes are TRBV7-9 and TRBJ2-3; D is tentatively TRBD1 or TRBD2 (5 bases each). The V gene's germline CDR1 is SEHNR and CDR2 FQNEAQ (reference sequence). The germline V and J ends were trimmed by 4 bases and 3 bases, with 11 bases remaining between them. This CDR3 spans 14 amino acids. The CDR3 reads CASSWVGGTDTQYF. CDR3 in DNA: TGTGCCAGCAGCTGGGTTGGGGGTACAGATACGCAGTATTTT. Complete variable domain (other parts from reference TRBV7-9 and TRBJ2-3): DTGVSQNPRHKITKRGQNVTFRCDPISEHNRLYWYRQTLGQGPEFLTYFQNEAQLEKSRLLSDRFSAERPKGSFSTLEIQRTEQGDSAMYLCASSWVGGTDTQYFGPGTRLTVL.

This clonotype was counted between two and nine times. The chain recombines TRBV28 with TRBJ1-4; D remains ambiguous. The CDR3 has 17 amino acids. V lost 6 bases and J 5 bases, leaving 22 bases between the germline ends. Germline V gene data show CDR1 as MDHEN and CDR2 as SYDVKM. CDR3 DNA: TGTGCCAGCAGACAGCCCCCCACATTCGGGATGAATGAAAAACTGTTTTTT. Its protein is CASRQPPTFGMNEKLFF.

Only a few counts were recorded for this clonotype. The chain links TRBV6-1 to TRBJ2-7, with D possibly TRBD2 on 5 matching bases. V was cut by 8 bases and J by 7 bases, with 24 bases left in between. Germline CDR1 is MNHNS and CDR2 is SASEGT. There are 15 residues in the CDR3. In nucleotides, the CDR3 is TGTGCCAGCTACTCCCCTTCAAGCGGAGAGATGGAGCAGTACTTC. Amino acid sequence: CASYSPSSGEMEQYF.

In its sample, this clonotype was seen many times. The chain uses TRBV19 and TRBJ2-7, with 7 positions matching TRBD2. J was trimmed by 2 bases and V by 3 bases; bases with no gene match: 4. Germline CDR1 LNHDA, CDR2 SQIVND (reference sequence). This CDR3 is 14 amino acids long. This CDR3 reads CASSMSGMPYEQYF. CDR3 coding DNA: TGTGCCAGTAGTATGAGCGGGATGCCCTACGAGCAGTACTTC.

This clonotype was seen many times. The chain carries TRBV10-3 and TRBJ2-1; 7 bases map to TRBD2. In germline, CDR1 is ENHRY, CDR2 SYGVKD. The J segment lost 5 bases and the V segment lost 2 bases, leaving 12 bases of the junction unmatched. The CDR3 totals 17 residues. The CDR3 sequence: CAISELVEAGENNEQFF. The DNA for the CDR3 is TGTGCCATCAGTGAGCTTGTGGAGGCGGGAGAAAACAATGAGCAGTTCTTC.